The clone carrying this T cell receptor beta chain was picked up one time. Its cognate antigen is unknown. This sample is drawn from a study of T cell responses to AZD1222 COVID-19 vaccine. Findings and limits, study-wide: Most donors were white British, females outnumbered males, and clonal diversity was possibly underestimated. Spike-specific TCR breadth and depth rose after two AZD1222 doses. Baseline seropositivity characterized only a handful of AZD1222 recipients. In all cases, repertoires were sampled only after the peak T cell response.

Profiling relied on immunoSEQ multiplex PCR, and the TCRdb table lists in-frame clones only, not all of them. The table includes 70,000 to 90,000 clones, more than 70% detected once. The V and J ends lost 5 bases and 2 bases, in that order; junction bases with no gene match: 12. Germline-derived CDR1 and CDR2 are LNHDA and SQIVND (reference sequence). The CDR3 has 19 residues. This chain links TRBV19 with TRBJ2-1; TRBD2 aligns across 13 bases. This clonotype was obtained from an adult in good health. This material consisted of peripheral blood, taken on day 0 of AZD1222 vaccination. The CDR3 DNA reads TGTGCCAGTAGTCGTGGACTAGCGGGAGCATCGGCCGCCTACAATGAGCAGTTCTTC. This encodes CASSRGLAGASAAYNEQFF.